This T cell receptor (beta chain) was captured by sequencing in a study of blood T cell repertoires in COVID-19. The study drew participants aged about 18 to 89 years from fewer than 30 US areas. Participants' reported clinical history set cohort assignment. CDR3 size: 12 residues. Germline CDR1 is SGHRS and CDR2 is YFSETQ. Trimming left V 0 bases short and J 5 bases short, with 5 bases between. Authors' processing steps: Reference gene primers were amplified, and this amplification served to estimate nucleated cell counts. Generated by immunoSEQ multiplex PCR, the TCRdb table keeps only in-frame clones and is missing some. V and J calls and clone size are those listed in that table; D and trimming were worked out from the DNA. The sample lists more than 200,000 clones, more than 75% seen once, with 7.2% in the top ten. About this clone: The same CDR3 is also encoded by other DNA sequences in this sample.

The TCR originated in a young man in a cohort exposed to, infected with or recovered from COVID-19 (not recorded which). The sequencing sample was made of PBMCs or T cells enriched from blood (not recorded which). The gene calls are TRBV5-1 and TRBJ2-5; D is possibly TRBD1 (5 bases). CDR3 sequence: CASSLAGETQYF. CDR3 nucleotides: TGCGCCAGCAGCTTGGCAGGGGAGACCCAGTACTTC.